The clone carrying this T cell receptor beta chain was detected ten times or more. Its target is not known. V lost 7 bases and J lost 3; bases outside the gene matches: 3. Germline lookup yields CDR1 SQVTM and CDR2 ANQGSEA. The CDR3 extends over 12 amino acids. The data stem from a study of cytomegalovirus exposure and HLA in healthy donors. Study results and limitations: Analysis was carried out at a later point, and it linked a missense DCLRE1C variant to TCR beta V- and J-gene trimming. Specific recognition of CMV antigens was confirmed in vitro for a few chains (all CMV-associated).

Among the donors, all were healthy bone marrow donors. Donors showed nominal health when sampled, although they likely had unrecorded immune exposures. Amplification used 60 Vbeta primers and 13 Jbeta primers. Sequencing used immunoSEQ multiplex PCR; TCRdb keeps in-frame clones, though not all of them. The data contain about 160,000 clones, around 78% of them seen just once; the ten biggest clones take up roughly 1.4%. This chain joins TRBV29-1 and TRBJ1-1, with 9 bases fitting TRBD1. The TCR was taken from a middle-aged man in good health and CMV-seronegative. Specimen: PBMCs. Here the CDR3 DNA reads TGCAGCGCGAGGACAGGGGACACTGAAGCTTTCTTT. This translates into CSARTGDTEAFF.